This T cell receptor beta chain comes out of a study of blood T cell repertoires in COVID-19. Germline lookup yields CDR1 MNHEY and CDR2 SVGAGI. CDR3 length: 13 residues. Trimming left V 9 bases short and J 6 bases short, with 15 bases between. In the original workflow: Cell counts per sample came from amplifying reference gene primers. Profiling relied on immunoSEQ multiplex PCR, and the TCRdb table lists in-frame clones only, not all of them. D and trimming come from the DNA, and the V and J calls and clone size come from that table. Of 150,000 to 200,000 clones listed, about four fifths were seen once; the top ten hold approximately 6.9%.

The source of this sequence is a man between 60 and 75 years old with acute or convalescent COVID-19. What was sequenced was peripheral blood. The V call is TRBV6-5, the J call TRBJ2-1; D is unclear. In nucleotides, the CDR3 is TGTGCCAGTGGTACTGGTCCAACCAATGAGCAGTTCTTC. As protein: CASGTGPTNEQFF.